This T cell receptor (beta chain) was documented in a study of cytomegalovirus exposure and HLA in healthy donors. PCR primers comprised 60 Vbeta and 13 Jbeta primers. Sequencing was performed with immunoSEQ multiplex PCR; in TCRdb, only in-frame clones are kept and a portion is missing. The sample carries approximately 140,000 clones, around 72% recorded once. This CDR3 has 14 amino acids. The junction had 7 bases not matched to a gene; V was cut back by 7 bases and J by 4 bases. Germline assignment: CDR1 SGDLS and CDR2 YYNGEE. The origin of this receptor is a human donor in good health. The sample was PBMCs. V usage is TRBV9 and J usage is TRBJ2-1, with 8 nucleotides matching TRBD2. CDR3 nucleotide sequence: TGTGCCAGCTCCGAGCGGGAGTCATACAATGAGCAGTTCTTC. It encodes CASSERESYNEQFF.